This paragraph covers one T cell receptor (beta chain) sequence. Its antigen is not identified. This entry belongs to a study of a mutant IDH1 vaccine in newly diagnosed glioma. Study at large: Vaccines were first given 4-6 weeks after radiotherapy alone, or with temozolomide cycles. Beforehand, treatment had been radiotherapy, temozolomide, or both; the majority received both. The timing of visit V12 was week 35, and that of visit V13 was week 47.

Only in-frame clones appear in the TCRdb table, and some are missing; sequencing was by immunoSEQ multiplex PCR. Of tens of thousands of clones in the sample, 81% were seen once. Time point meaning: week 35, safety follow-up. The vaccine gave 300 ug of a 20-mer mutant IDH1 peptide subcutaneously per dose. Each tumor in the donors was a new WHO grade 3 or 4 astrocytoma, IDH1-mutant and ATRX-lost. CDR1 is SGHRS, CDR2 YFSETQ, per germline. CDR3 length: 18 amino acids. The ends lost 1 base at V and 3 bases at J; junction bases unmatched: 15. The rearrangement uses TRBV5-1 and TRBJ2-7, with 8 nucleotides matching TRBD2. The clonotype comes from a middle-aged woman with glioma. Some clones in this sample may be carry-over from other donors' samples. The source material was PBMCs, sampled from a glioma patient whose treatment included an IDH1 peptide vaccine. The CDR3: CASSLSFSAGGTGYEQYF. CDR3 bases: TGCGCCAGCAGCTTGAGTTTCTCCGCGGGGGGAACGGGCTACGAGCAGTACTTC.